These 14 T cell receptor beta chains originate from one sample sequenced in a study of radiation and T cells in renal cell carcinoma (dated by TCRdb to 2020 to 2022). The sample's time point label, decoded: blood 4 weeks post-SBRT, at nephrectomy. The treatment or condition tag for this specimen amounts to: 15 Gy SBRT to primary tumor, nephrectomy 4 weeks later. The method behind the library was the immunoSEQ multiplex PCR assay. TCRdb carries this immuneACCESS record with in-frame sequences only. Its versions omit some clonotypes, under half of them owing to an unresolved V gene in the studies checked, with the rest unexplained. In all, the sample holds 150,000 to 200,000 clones, and about 87% of those were seen once. In total, the top ten clones hold 11% of the sample. The starting material was blood, obtained from a patient whose treatment included radiotherapy and nephrectomy. These TCRs come from a woman between 50 and 59 years old with renal cell carcinoma.

The DNA for the CDR3 is TGTGCCAGCAGCCGAGAGGGGGCCATAGGGGAAAAACTGTTTTTT. It yields the protein CASSREGAIGEKLFF. The V and J genes are TRBV25-1 and TRBJ1-4; 7 positions agree with TRBD1. J gave up 8 bases and V 6 bases, and 12 bases lay outside the gene matches. This CDR3 is built from 15 residues. CDR1 is MGHDK and CDR2 is SYGVNS in the germline V gene.

J is TRBJ2-5 and V is TRBV7-2; 8 bases match TRBD1. Germline V gene lookup returns CDR1 SGHTA and CDR2 FQGNSA. This CDR3 has 15 amino acids. The trim removed 5 bases at V and 3 bases at J, leaving 8 bases unmatched. CDR3 protein: CASSLRQGQEETQYF. DNA of the CDR3: TGTGCCAGCAGCCTCCGACAGGGGCAGGAAGAGACCCAGTACTTC.

The chain is built from TRBV5-1 and TRBJ2-3; 8 bases align to TRBD2. V was clipped by 5 bases and J by 1 base; unmatched bases: 6. The germline V gene encodes CDR1 SGHRS and CDR2 YFSETQ. The CDR3 has 15 residues. The CDR3 reads CASREGLEGTDTQYF. The CDR3, as DNA: TGCGCCAGCAGGGAGGGACTAGAGGGCACAGATACGCAGTATTTT. The variable domain in full, with the rest retrieved from reference TRBV5-1 and TRBJ2-3, is KAGVTQTPRYLIKTRGQQVTLSCSPISGHRSVSWYQQTPGQGLQFLFEYFSETQRNKGNFPGRFSGRQFSNSRSEMNVSTLELGDSALYLCASREGLEGTDTQYFGPGTRLTVL.

The rearrangement links TRBV6-5 to TRBJ2-7; no clear D gene. Trimming took 5 bases from V and 1 from J, leaving 6 bases between them. The CDR3 is made up of 12 amino acids. Germline assignment: CDR1 MNHEY and CDR2 SVGAGI. The CDR3 here is CASSRASYEQYF. CDR3 sequence (DNA): TGTGCCAGCAGTCGAGCTTCCTACGAGCAGTACTTC.

This chain's CDR3 is CASSLSGGGQPQHF. In nucleotides, the CDR3 is TGTGCCAGCAGTTTGAGCGGGGGAGGCCAGCCCCAGCATTTT. The V call is TRBV28, the J call TRBJ1-5; maybe TRBD1 (5 bases). CDR3 length equals 14 residues. V lost 3 bases and J lost 7, with 13 bases in between. Germline values: CDR1 MDHEN, CDR2 SYDVKM.

V is TRBV5-1 and J is TRBJ2-7, with D tentatively TRBD2 (7 bases). Germline CDR1 and CDR2: SGHRS and YFSETQ. Trimming pared 4 bases from V and 1 base from J, leaving 18 bases between. CDR3 size: 16 residues. The DNA for the CDR3 is TGCGCCAGCAGCCGGGTCGGGGGGCCTTCTTCCTACGAGCAGTACTTC. Encoded protein: CASSRVGGPSSYEQYF.

A single count supports this clone. The CDR3 protein is CASSWGLTDTQYF. The CDR3 DNA reads as TGCGCCAGCAGCTGGGGACTCACAGATACGCAGTATTTT. J is TRBJ2-3 and V is TRBV5-1; D perhaps matches TRBD2 (6 bases). Trimming removed 3 bases at V and 2 bases at J, with 7 bases between. Germline V CDR1 and CDR2: SGHRS, YFSETQ. This CDR3 has 13 residues.

The gene calls are TRBV6-6 and TRBJ2-5; possible D gene TRBD2, 7 bases. Looked up from germline, CDR1 is MNHNY and CDR2 is SVGAGI (reference sequence). CDR3 size: 13 residues. V lost 9 bases, J lost 4 bases, and 15 bases lay in between. DNA for the CDR3: TGTGCCAGTTCCGGGGGGCCATCAGAGACCCAGTACTTC. Its protein product is CASSGGPSETQYF.

This sequence joins TRBV2 and TRBJ1-4, with D tentatively TRBD1 (6 bases). The CDR3 contains 13 residues. Trimming took off 10 bases at V and 7 bases at J, with 16 bases between the two ends. Per the germline V gene, CDR1 is SNHLY and CDR2 is FYNNEI. The CDR3 is CATEGVEGEKLFF. The CDR3 DNA sequence: TGTGCCACCGAGGGGGTTGAAGGTGAAAAACTGTTTTTT.

The chain is built from TRBV6-5 and TRBJ1-1; D not certain. Trimming took off 4 bases at V and 0 bases at J, with 9 bases between the two ends. The CDR3 has 14 residues. Germline CDR1 and CDR2: MNHEY and SVGAGI. The CDR3 DNA follows: TGTGCCAGCAGTTTGGTGGATGTGAACACTGAAGCTTTCTTT. As protein: CASSLVDVNTEAFF.

This chain joins TRBV2 and TRBJ1-6; D possibly corresponds to TRBD1 (5 bases). V lost 11 bases, J lost 0 bases, and 14 bases lay in between. CDR1 and CDR2 from the germline V gene are SNHLY and FYNNEI. This CDR3 comprises 15 residues. CDR3 region: CAGSETDSYNSPLHF. The CDR3 DNA sequence: TGTGCCGGATCAGAGACAGACTCCTATAATTCACCCCTCCACTTT.

This clone showed up just once. The chain carries TRBV9 and TRBJ2-5; D not certain. Trimming stripped 0 bases from V and 9 bases from J, with 12 bases between. The CDR3 consists of 13 residues. The V gene's germline CDR1 is SGDLS and CDR2 YYNGEE. CDR3 coding DNA: TGTGCCAGCAGCGTAGAGTCAGCTGGGGCCCAGTACTTC. It codes for CASSVESAGAQYF.

The rearrangement links TRBV19 to TRBJ1-2; D gene uncertain. The CDR3 totals 16 residues. The V end was cut by 10 bases, the J end by 7 bases, with 28 bases between. Germline CDR1 reads LNHDA; CDR2 reads SQIVND (reference sequence). For the CDR3, the DNA is TGTGCCACCCATGCCCAACTCGACCGGGGTGGTAGTGGCTACACCTTC. Protein product: CATHAQLDRGGSGYTF.

The rearrangement joins TRBV6-5 to TRBJ1-2; 7 bases fit TRBD1. The CDR3 extends over 15 amino acids. Germline CDR1 MNHEY, CDR2 SVGAGI. V dropped 4 bases and J dropped 8; count of bases not matched to a gene: 13. This chain's CDR3 is CASSSGQVSWQGYTF. Here the CDR3 DNA reads TGTGCCAGCAGTTCAGGACAGGTGTCTTGGCAGGGCTACACCTTC.